What follows are 26 T cell receptor beta chains derived from one specimen sequenced in a study of neoadjuvant anti-PD-1 for oral cavity cancer. Profiling relied on immunoSEQ multiplex PCR, and the TCRdb table lists in-frame clones only, not all of them. The table includes 11,000 to 15,000 clones, roughly 73% detected once. The specimen comprised PBMCs, sampled before nivolumab (anti-PD-1) treatment. These receptors came from a person aged 40 to 85 with oral cavity squamous cell carcinoma.

This clone was seen only once. The V and J genes are TRBV5-1 and TRBJ2-2; TRBD1 matches 9 bases. CDR3 size: 16 residues. The germline gives CDR1 SGHRS, CDR2 YFSETQ. V was pared by 0 bases and J by 5 bases, with 5 bases of the junction left unmatched. CDR3 residues: CASSLEGTGHTGELFF. DNA for the CDR3: TGCGCCAGCAGCTTGGAAGGGACAGGGCATACCGGGGAGCTGTTTTTT.

The V gene is TRBV4-1, the J gene TRBJ2-5; D not resolved. The germline V and J ends were trimmed by 1 base and 7 bases, with 10 bases remaining between them. Germline V CDR1 and CDR2: MGHRA, YSYEKL. This CDR3 is built from 13 residues. CDR3 in amino acids: CASSQGPVGTQYF. CDR3 sequence (DNA): TGCGCCAGCAGCCAAGGCCCAGTTGGGACCCAGTACTTC.

V and J are TRBV5-1 and TRBJ2-5, with TRBD2 matching 13 bases. With 4 bases clipped from V and 0 bases from J, the junction kept 6 bases outside the gene matches. Germline V gene sequence: CDR1 SGHRS, CDR2 YFSETQ. The CDR3 sequence is 17 residues long. Here the CDR3 reads CASSLAGTSGNQETQYF. In nucleotides, the CDR3 is TGCGCCAGCAGCCTGGCCGGGACTAGCGGGAACCAAGAGACCCAGTACTTC.

The chain uses TRBV10-3 and TRBJ1-1, with D hard to call. The CDR3 runs 14 residues. Germline V gene data show CDR1 as ENHRY and CDR2 as SYGVKD. The V end lost 7 bases, the J end lost 1 base, and 13 bases lay between the germline ends. The CDR3 DNA follows: TGTGCCATCAAAACCCAGACTCCGAACACTGAAGCTTTCTTT. It specifies CAIKTQTPNTEAFF.

CDR3 bases: TGTGCCACCAGCAGAGATCTCCTGGACAGGATTTATGGCTACACCTTC. It yields the protein CATSRDLLDRIYGYTF. The chain has TRBV15 and TRBJ1-2; TRBD1 aligns across 7 bases. The junction had 9 bases not matched to a gene; V was cut back by 0 bases and J by 5 bases. Germline V gene data show CDR1 as LNHNV and CDR2 as YYDKDF (reference sequence). This CDR3 contains 16 residues. Looking up the rest from reference TRBV15 and TRBJ1-2 gives the full variable domain: DAMVIQNPRYQVTQFGKPVTLSCSQTLNHNVMYWYQQKSSQAPKLLFHYYDKDFNNEADTPDNFQSRRPNTSFCFLDIRSPGLGDTAMYLCATSRDLLDRIYGYTFGSGTRLTVV.

The CDR3 DNA follows: TGTGCCATCACCTCGACAGGGGGCACTGAAGCTTTCTTT. Translating it yields CAITSTGGTEAFF. The V gene is TRBV10-3, the J gene TRBJ1-1; TRBD1 agrees at 9 bases. V shed 7 bases and J 4 bases; nucleotides not matched to a gene: 4. The CDR3 consists of 13 residues. Germline V gene lookup returns CDR1 ENHRY and CDR2 SYGVKD.

The chain joins TRBV10-3 to TRBJ1-5; D unresolved. This CDR3 has 15 amino acids. Between the trimmed V and J ends, which lost 4 bases and 0 bases, there was a span of 10 bases. The germline V gene has CDR1 ENHRY and CDR2 SYGVKD. The CDR3 is CAISADSPSNQPQHF. CDR3 sequence (DNA): TGTGCCATCAGTGCTGACTCTCCTAGCAATCAGCCCCAGCATTTT.

CDR3 sequence reads: CASSLGPLSYEQYF. In nucleotides, the CDR3 is TGTGCCAGCAGCCTCGGGCCCTTGTCCTACGAGCAGTACTTC. V is TRBV7-2 and J is TRBJ2-7; the D is unclear. V shed 5 bases and J shed 1 base, with 12 bases lying between them. The CDR3 has 14 residues. Germline lookup yields CDR1 SGHTA and CDR2 FQGNSA.

This chain uses TRBV7-9 with TRBJ1-4; possibly TRBD1 for D (5 bases). Germline CDR1 and CDR2: SEHNR and FQNEAQ (reference sequence). Trimming removed 5 bases at V and 7 bases at J, with 17 bases between. This CDR3 has 15 amino acids. As DNA, the CDR3 is TGTGCCAGCAGCGAGGTTAATCAGGGAGGTGAAAAACTGTTTTTT. Its protein is CASSEVNQGGEKLFF.

This clone appeared a few times. V is TRBV27 and J is TRBJ2-2; D not resolved. V dropped 1 base and J dropped 0 bases, with 9 bases sitting between them. CDR1 is MNHEY and CDR2 is SMNVEV in the germline V gene (reference sequence). CDR3 length: 16 residues. CDR3 coding DNA: TGTGCCAGCAGTTTATGGGTAGGATCGAACACCGGGGAGCTGTTTTTT. Translating it yields CASSLWVGSNTGELFF.

This clone turned up a few times. The genes are TRBV7-9 and TRBJ1-1; 7 bases agree with TRBD1. From germline, CDR1 is SEHNR and CDR2 FQNEAQ (reference sequence). The CDR3 spans 13 residues. J lost 11 bases, V lost 6 bases, and 12 bases had no gene match. The CDR3 nucleotides are TGTGCCAGCAGGCTGACGACAGGGAGTGATGCTTTCTTT. This codes for CASRLTTGSDAFF.

J is TRBJ1-2 and V is TRBV30, with 12 bases aligning to TRBD1. V gave up 1 base and J gave up 5 bases; unmatched junction bases: 2. CDR3 size: 14 residues. The germline V gene encodes CDR1 GTSNPN and CDR2 SVGIG (reference sequence). In DNA form, the CDR3 reads TGTGCCTGGAGTGGGGACAGGGGGCATTATGGCTACACCTTC. Encoded protein: CAWSGDRGHYGYTF.

The chain carries TRBV30 and TRBJ2-5; a weak D match, TRBD1 (5 bases). Looked up from germline, CDR1 is GTSNPN and CDR2 is SVGIG (reference sequence). Trimming stripped 5 bases from V and 4 bases from J, with 11 bases between. The CDR3 extends over 12 amino acids. The CDR3 DNA follows: TGTGCCTGGGCAGTTGGGGCAGAGACCCAGTACTTC. Translated, it gives CAWAVGAETQYF.

This chain links TRBV7-9 with TRBJ1-1; the D gene is possibly TRBD1 (5 bases). Germline CDR1 SEHNR, CDR2 FQNEAQ (reference sequence). The V and J ends lost 1 base and 4 bases respectively, with 10 bases between them. The CDR3 has 14 amino acids. The CDR3, as DNA: TGTGCCAGCAGCTTAGGTTGGGGGGGCACTGAAGCTTTCTTT. Translated: CASSLGWGGTEAFF. Combining the CDR3 with reference TRBV7-9 and TRBJ1-1 gives the whole variable domain DTGVSQNPRHKITKRGQNVTFRCDPISEHNRLYWYRQTLGQGPEFLTYFQNEAQLEKSRLLSDRFSAERPKGSFSTLEIQRTEQGDSAMYLCASSLGWGGTEAFFGQGTRLTVV.

This clone was detected only a few times. The V and J genes are TRBV7-3 and TRBJ1-2; no clear D. V lost 1 base to trimming and J lost 0 bases, with 3 bases between them. CDR1 and CDR2 (germline): SGHTA, FQGTGA. The CDR3 contains 13 residues. The CDR3 sequence: CASSLNTNYGYTF. As DNA, the CDR3 is TGTGCCAGCAGCTTAAACACTAACTATGGCTACACCTTC. Together with reference TRBV7-3 and TRBJ1-2, the CDR3 gives the full variable domain: GAGVSQTPSNKVTEKGKYVELRCDPISGHTALYWYRQSLGQGPEFLIYFQGTGAADDSGLPNDRFFAVRPEGSVSTLKIQRTERGDSAVYLCASSLNTNYGYTFGSGTRLTVV.

This clone has a handful of counts. This chain connects TRBV5-1 to TRBJ1-1; 8 bases are a match to TRBD1. V was clipped by 6 bases and J by 1 base; unmatched bases: 5. The CDR3 covers 14 residues. In germline, CDR1 is SGHRS, CDR2 YFSETQ. CDR3 loop: CASTRDRGNTEAFF. The DNA of the CDR3 is TGCGCCAGCACCCGTGACAGGGGGAACACTGAAGCTTTCTTT.

This clone was counted only a few times. This chain connects TRBV7-9 to TRBJ1-1, with 11 nucleotides matching TRBD1. V trimming: 0 bases; J trimming: 8 bases; junction bases outside the gene matches: 5. Germline lookup yields CDR1 SEHNR and CDR2 FQNEAQ (reference sequence). The CDR3 has 15 residues. CDR3 region: CASSLARTGGREAFF. CDR3 nucleotide sequence: TGTGCCAGCAGCTTAGCACGGACAGGGGGCCGGGAAGCTTTCTTT.

This clone came up a few times. The chain joins TRBV7-9 to TRBJ2-7; 9 bases match TRBD1. Germline CDR1 reads SEHNR; CDR2 reads FQNEAQ (reference sequence). The V segment lost 5 bases and the J segment 5 bases; nucleotides outside the gene matches: 10. The CDR3 totals 15 residues. The CDR3 loop reads CASSPRTGAEHEQYF. CDR3 nucleotide sequence: TGTGCCAGCAGCCCACGGACAGGGGCCGAACACGAGCAGTACTTC.

The J gene is TRBJ2-1, the V gene TRBV7-9, with D uncertain. V was shortened by 5 bases and J by 3 bases, with 11 bases between the two germline ends. CDR3 length: 14 residues. CDR1 and CDR2 (germline): SEHNR, FQNEAQ (reference sequence). CDR3 DNA sequence: TGTGCCAGCAGCACGATGGCGGACTACAATGAGCAGTTCTTC. The encoded protein is CASSTMADYNEQFF.

This clone was observed a handful of times. The V call is TRBV11-1, the J call TRBJ2-5, with 8 nucleotides matching TRBD2. The CDR3 is 16 residues long. The germline V gene has CDR1 SGHAT and CDR2 FQDESV (reference sequence). The J segment lost 4 bases and the V segment lost 5 bases, leaving 12 bases of the junction unmatched. CDR3 nucleotides: TGTGCCAGCAGCCCGCGGGCTAGCGGGTTCCGAGAGACCCAGTACTTC. Encoded protein: CASSPRASGFRETQYF.

The V gene is TRBV7-6, the J gene TRBJ2-1; D may be TRBD2 (6 bases). The CDR3 is made up of 15 amino acids. Deletions cut 0 bases from V and 8 bases from J, with 14 bases between. Germline CDR1 reads SGHVS; CDR2 reads FNYEAQ. The CDR3: CASSLAGREPDEQFF. Here the CDR3 DNA reads TGTGCCAGCAGCTTAGCGGGGCGGGAACCCGATGAGCAGTTCTTC. Complete variable domain (other parts from reference TRBV7-6 and TRBJ2-1): GAGVSQSPRYKVTKRGQDVALRCDPISGHVSLYWYRQALGQGPEFLTYFNYEAQQDKSGLPNDRFSAERPEGSISTLTIQRTEQRDSAMYRCASSLAGREPDEQFFGPGTRLTVL.

The rearrangement joins TRBV25-1 to TRBJ2-7, with 9 bases that match TRBD1. With 4 bases clipped from V and 4 bases from J, the junction kept 2 bases outside the gene matches. CDR1 is MGHDK, CDR2 SYGVNS, per germline. The CDR3 sequence is 13 residues long. The CDR3 bases are TGTGCCAGCAGTGGGACAGGGGTTTACGAGCAGTACTTC. Translating it yields CASSGTGVYEQYF.

This chain joins TRBV10-1 and TRBJ2-1, with D tentatively TRBD2 (7 bases). The V gene's germline CDR1 is WNHNN and CDR2 SYGVQD (reference sequence). The CDR3 is 14 amino acids. Trimming left V 4 bases short and J 7 bases short, with 14 bases between. This CDR3 reads CASSGGGALNEQFF. In nucleotides, the CDR3 is TGCGCCAGCAGTGGAGGGGGGGCGTTGAATGAGCAGTTCTTC.

The V call is TRBV5-1, the J call TRBJ1-5, with 9 bases that match TRBD1. From germline, CDR1 is SGHRS and CDR2 YFSETQ. The J segment lost 5 bases and the V segment lost 3 bases, leaving 3 bases of the junction unmatched. The CDR3 is 14 amino acids. CDR3 sequence: CASSWGQGDQPQHF. Here the CDR3 DNA reads TGCGCCAGCAGCTGGGGACAGGGCGATCAGCCCCAGCATTTT.

This chain links TRBV5-4 with TRBJ1-2; D remains ambiguous. Germline V gene sequence: CDR1 SGHNT, CDR2 YYREEE (reference sequence). CDR3 size: 14 residues. Trimming took off 4 bases at V and 4 bases at J, with 14 bases between the two ends. For the CDR3, the DNA is TGTGCCAGCAGCGTCGACCAGGTGAGCTATGGCTACACCTTC. Translated: CASSVDQVSYGYTF. The complete variable domain, with remaining parts taken from reference TRBV5-4 and TRBJ1-2, reads ETGVTQSPTHLIKTRGQQVTLRCSSQSGHNTVSWYQQALGQGPQFIFQYYREEENGRGNFPPRFSGLQFPNYSSELNVNALELDDSALYLCASSVDQVSYGYTFGSGTRLTVV.

The rearrangement joins TRBV27 to TRBJ2-3; 9 bases agree with TRBD1. The CDR3 length is 14 residues. CDR1 MNHEY and CDR2 SMNVEV come from the germline V gene (reference sequence). Trimming at V came to 5 bases and at J to 4 bases, leaving 4 bases not matched to a gene. The CDR3 DNA follows: TGTGCCAGCAGTAGGACAGGGGTGGCAGATACGCAGTATTTT. It translates to CASSRTGVADTQYF.